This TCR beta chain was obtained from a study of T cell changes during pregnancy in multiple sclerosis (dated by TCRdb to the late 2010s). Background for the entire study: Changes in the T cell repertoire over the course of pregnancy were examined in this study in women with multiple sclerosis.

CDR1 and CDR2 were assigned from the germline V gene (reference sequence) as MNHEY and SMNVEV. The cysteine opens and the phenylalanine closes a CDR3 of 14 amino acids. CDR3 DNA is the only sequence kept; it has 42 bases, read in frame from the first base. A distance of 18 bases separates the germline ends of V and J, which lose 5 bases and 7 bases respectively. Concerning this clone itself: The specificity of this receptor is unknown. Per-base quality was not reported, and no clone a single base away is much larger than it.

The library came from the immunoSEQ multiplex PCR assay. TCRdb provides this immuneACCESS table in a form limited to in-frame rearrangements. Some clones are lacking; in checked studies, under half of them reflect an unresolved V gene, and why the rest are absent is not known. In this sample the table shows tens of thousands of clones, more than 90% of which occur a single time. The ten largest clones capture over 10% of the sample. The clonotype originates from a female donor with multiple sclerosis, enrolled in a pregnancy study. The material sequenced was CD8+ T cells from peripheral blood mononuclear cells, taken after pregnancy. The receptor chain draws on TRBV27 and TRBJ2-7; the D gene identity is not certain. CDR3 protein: CASSASSTYGEQYF. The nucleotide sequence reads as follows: TGTGCCAGCAGTGCCTCGAGTACCTACGGGGAGCAGTACTTC.